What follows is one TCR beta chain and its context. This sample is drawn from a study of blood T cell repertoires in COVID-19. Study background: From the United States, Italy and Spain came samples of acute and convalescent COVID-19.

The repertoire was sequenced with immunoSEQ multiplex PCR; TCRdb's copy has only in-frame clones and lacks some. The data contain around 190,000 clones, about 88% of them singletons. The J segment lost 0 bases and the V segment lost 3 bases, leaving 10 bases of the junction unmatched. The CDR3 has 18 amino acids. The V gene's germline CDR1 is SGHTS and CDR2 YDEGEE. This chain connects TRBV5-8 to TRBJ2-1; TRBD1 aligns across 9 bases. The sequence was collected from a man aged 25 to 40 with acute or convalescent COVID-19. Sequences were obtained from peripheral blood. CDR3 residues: CASSSRDRAISSYNEQFF. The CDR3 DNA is TGTGCCAGCAGCTCCCGGGACAGGGCTATTAGCTCCTACAATGAGCAGTTCTTC.